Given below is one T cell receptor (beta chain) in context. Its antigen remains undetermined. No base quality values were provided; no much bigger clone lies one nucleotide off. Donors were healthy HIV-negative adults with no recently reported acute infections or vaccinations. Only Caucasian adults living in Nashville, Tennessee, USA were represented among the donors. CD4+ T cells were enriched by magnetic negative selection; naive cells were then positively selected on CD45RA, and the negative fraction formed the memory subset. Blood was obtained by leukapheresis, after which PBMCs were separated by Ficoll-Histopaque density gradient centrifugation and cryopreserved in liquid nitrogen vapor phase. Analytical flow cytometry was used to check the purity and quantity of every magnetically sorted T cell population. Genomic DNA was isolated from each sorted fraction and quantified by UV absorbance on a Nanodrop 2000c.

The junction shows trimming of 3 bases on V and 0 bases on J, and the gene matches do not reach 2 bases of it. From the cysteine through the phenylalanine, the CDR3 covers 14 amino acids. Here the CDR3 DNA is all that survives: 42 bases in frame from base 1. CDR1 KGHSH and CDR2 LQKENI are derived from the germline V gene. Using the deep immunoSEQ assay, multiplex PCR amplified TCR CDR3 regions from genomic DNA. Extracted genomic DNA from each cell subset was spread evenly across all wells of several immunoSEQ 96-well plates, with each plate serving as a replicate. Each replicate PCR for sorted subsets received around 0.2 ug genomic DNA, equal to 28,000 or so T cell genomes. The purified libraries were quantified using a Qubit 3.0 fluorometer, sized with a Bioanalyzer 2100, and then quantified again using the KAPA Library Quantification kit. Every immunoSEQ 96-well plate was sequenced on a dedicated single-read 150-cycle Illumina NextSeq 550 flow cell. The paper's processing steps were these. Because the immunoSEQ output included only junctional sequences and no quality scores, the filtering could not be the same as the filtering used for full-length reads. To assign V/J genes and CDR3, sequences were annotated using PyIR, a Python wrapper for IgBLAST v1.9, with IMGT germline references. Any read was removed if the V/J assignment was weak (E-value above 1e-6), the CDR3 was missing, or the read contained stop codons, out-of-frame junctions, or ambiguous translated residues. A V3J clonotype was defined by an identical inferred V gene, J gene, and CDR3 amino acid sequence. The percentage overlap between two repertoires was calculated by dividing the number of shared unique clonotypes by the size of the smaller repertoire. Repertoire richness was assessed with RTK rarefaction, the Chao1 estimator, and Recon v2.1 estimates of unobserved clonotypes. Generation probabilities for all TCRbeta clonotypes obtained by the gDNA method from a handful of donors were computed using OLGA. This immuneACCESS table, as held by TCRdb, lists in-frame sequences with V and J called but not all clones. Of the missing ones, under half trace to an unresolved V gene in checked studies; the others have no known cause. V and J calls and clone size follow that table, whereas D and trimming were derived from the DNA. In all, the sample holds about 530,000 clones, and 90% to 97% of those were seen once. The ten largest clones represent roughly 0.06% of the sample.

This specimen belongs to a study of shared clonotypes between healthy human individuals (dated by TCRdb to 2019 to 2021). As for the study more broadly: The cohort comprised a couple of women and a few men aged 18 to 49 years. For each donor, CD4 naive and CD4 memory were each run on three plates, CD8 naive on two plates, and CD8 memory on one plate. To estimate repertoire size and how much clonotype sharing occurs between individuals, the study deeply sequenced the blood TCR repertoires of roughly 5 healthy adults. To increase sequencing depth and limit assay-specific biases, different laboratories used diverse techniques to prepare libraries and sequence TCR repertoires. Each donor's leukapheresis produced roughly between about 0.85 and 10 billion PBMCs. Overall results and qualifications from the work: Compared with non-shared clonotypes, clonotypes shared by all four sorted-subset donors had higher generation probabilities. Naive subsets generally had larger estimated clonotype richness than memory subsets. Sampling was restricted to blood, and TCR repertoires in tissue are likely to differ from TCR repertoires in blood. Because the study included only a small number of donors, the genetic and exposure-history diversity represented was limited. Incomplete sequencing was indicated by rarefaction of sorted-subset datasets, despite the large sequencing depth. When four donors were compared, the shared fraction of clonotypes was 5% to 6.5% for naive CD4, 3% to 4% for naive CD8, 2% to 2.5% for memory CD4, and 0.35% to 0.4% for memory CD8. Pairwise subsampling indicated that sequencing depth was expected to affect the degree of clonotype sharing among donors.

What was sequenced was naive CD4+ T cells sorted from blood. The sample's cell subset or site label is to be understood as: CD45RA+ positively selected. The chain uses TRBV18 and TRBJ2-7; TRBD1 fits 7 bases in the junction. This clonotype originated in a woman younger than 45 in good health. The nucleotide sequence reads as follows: TGTGCCAGCTCACCTCGACAGGGCTCCTACGAGCAGTACTTC. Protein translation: CASSPRQGSYEQYF.